The source of this T cell receptor beta chain is a study of shared clonotypes between healthy human individuals. Points from the study as a whole: For naive CD4 cells, approximately 4.8% of clonotypes were shared across a handful of donors. Donor clonotype sharing was expected to depend on sequencing depth.

V was trimmed by 5 bases and J by 0 bases, leaving 7 bases between them. Germline-derived CDR1 and CDR2 are SQVTM and ANQGSEA. This CDR3 is 12 amino acids long. On this clone: The antigen is not known.

The authors loaded roughly 180 ng DNA, around 32,000 T cell genomes, into sorted-subset replicate PCRs. Profiled with immunoSEQ multiplex PCR; TCRdb holds only in-frame clones, not every one. The table includes just under 350,000 clones, around 70% detected once. The chain joins TRBV29-1 to TRBJ1-1; D gene ambiguous. Material: memory CD4+ T cells sorted from blood. Sample subset: CD45RA-negative fraction. The sequence came from a man aged 30 to 39 in good health. CDR3 in amino acids: CSVLRMNTEAFF. CDR3 sequence (DNA): TGCAGCGTTCTCAGAATGAACACTGAAGCTTTCTTT.